The entry below describes one T cell receptor (beta chain). CDR1 and CDR2 (germline): SGDLS, YYNGEE. The CDR3 has 15 amino acids. The trim removed 3 bases at V and 4 bases at J, leaving 2 bases unmatched. Treatment was busulfan-fludarabine conditioning, a marrow graft, and cyclophosphamide on days +3 and +4. This sample was taken from a study of T cells after posttransplantation cyclophosphamide. TCRdb keeps only in-frame clones here, not all; method: immunoSEQ multiplex PCR. There are some 37,000 clones in the sample; just under 80% occur only once, and roughly 8.7% lies in the top ten. The specimen was CD4+ T cells sorted from blood, collected 1,900 to 2,000 days after a stem cell transplant with posttransplant cyclophosphamide. This receptor was taken from a female patient aged 40 to 55 who received an allogeneic stem cell transplant from a related donor, was CMV-positive, and had no GVHD. A subset of T cells may come from the graft donor. The chain recombines TRBV9 with TRBJ2-1; 12 bases map to TRBD2. CDR3 sequence: CASSGGLAGYNEQFF. The CDR3 nucleotides read TGTGCCAGCAGCGGGGGACTAGCGGGTTACAATGAGCAGTTCTTC.